These 17 T cell receptor beta chains were sequenced from one sample in a study of blood T cells in healthy people across ages. Primers used in a second PCR of roughly 6 to 11 cycles were a sample-barcoded 5' primer and a J-beta primer mix. A single record per CDR3 protein comes from TCRdb applying MiXCR to the 5' RACE reads. In the table there are 650,000 to 1,000,000 distinct CDR3 sequences, about 36% of which are singletons. Sample: blood. The receptor source for this set is a man between 18 and 29 years old in good health.

V and J are TRBV3-1 and TRBJ1-5; D remains unclear. Trimming cost V 2 bases and J 4 bases, with 9 bases left between them. The CDR3 consists of 14 residues. Per germline, CDR1 LGHDT and CDR2 YNNKEL (reference sequence). DNA for the CDR3: TGTGCCAGCAGCCAAACCAACGGGAATCAGCCCCAGCATTTT. Amino acids: CASSQTNGNQPQHF.

The gene calls are TRBV7-2 and TRBJ1-2; D is perhaps TRBD1 (6 bases). This CDR3 comprises 15 residues. Germline CDR1 is SGHTA and CDR2 is FQGNSA. The V end lost 6 bases, the J end lost 5 bases, and 19 bases lay between the germline ends. CDR3 coding DNA: TGTGCCAGCAGTCCCGGGGGGGGGGCTAGTTATGGCTACACCTTC. This sequence encodes CASSPGGGASYGYTF.

This clonotype turned up a few times. The CDR3 coding sequence is TGTGCCAGCAGCCCTGTGGGGGCCACAGATACGCAGTATTTT. Translated: CASSPVGATDTQYF. This chain connects TRBV7-3 to TRBJ2-3; D may be TRBD1 (6 bases). Germline-derived CDR1 and CDR2 are SGHTA and FQGTGA. This CDR3 is built from 14 residues. Trimming pared 5 bases from V and 2 bases from J, leaving 11 bases between.

This chain connects TRBV5-6 to TRBJ1-2; no reliable D call. Germline V CDR1 and CDR2: SGHDT, YYEEEE. The CDR3 runs to 14 residues. Trimming left V 0 bases short and J 3 bases short, with 9 bases between. DNA of the CDR3: TGTGCCAGCAGCTTGGGGCCGCACGACTATGGCTACACCTTC. Translation gives CASSLGPHDYGYTF.

As to this clonotype: One end of the junction is discordant with germline, which a read error may explain. The chain recombines TRBV5-5 with TRBJ2-2; no clear D. This CDR3 comprises 11 residues. Germline CDR1 is SGHKS and CDR2 is YYEKEE (reference sequence). CDR3 DNA sequence: TGTACCAGCAGCTTGTCCGGGGAGCTGTTTTTT. Translated, it gives CTSSLSGELFF.

In this sample, this clonotype turned up a few times. This chain joins TRBV5-1 and TRBJ1-5; TRBD1 might be the D (5 bases). CDR3 length: 16 amino acids. Trimming removed 4 bases at V and 7 bases at J, with 21 bases between. Germline V gene lookup returns CDR1 SGHRS and CDR2 YFSETQ. For the CDR3, the DNA is TGCGCCAGCAGCCCCTCGGGACCCCATTACGGGCAGCCCCAGCATTTT. Translating gives CASSPSGPHYGQPQHF.

In its sample, this clonotype was seen a few times. The chain combines TRBV2 with TRBJ1-5, with 10 bases aligning to TRBD1. The ends lost 6 bases at V and 2 bases at J; junction bases unmatched: 4. CDR1 is SNHLY, CDR2 FYNNEI, per germline. There are 15 residues in the CDR3. CDR3 region: CASSADRGGNQPQHF. The CDR3 DNA reads as TGTGCCAGCAGCGCGGACAGGGGGGGCAATCAGCCCCAGCATTTT.

This sequence joins TRBV4-1 and TRBJ2-2; 8 bases agree with TRBD1. The ends lost 3 bases at V and 9 bases at J; junction bases unmatched: 3. CDR1 and CDR2 (germline): MGHRA, YSYEKL. This CDR3 region has 13 residues. The CDR3 protein is CASSHGTGRELFF. The CDR3 nucleotides read TGCGCCAGCAGCCACGGGACAGGCCGGGAGCTGTTTTTT.

A single count supports this clonotype. This may come from a read error, since a much larger clone is one base off. The chain couples TRBV7-2 to TRBJ2-5; D remains ambiguous. The tail of the sequence fits TRBJ2-1 better, so the J call may be wrong. The length of the CDR3 is 14 residues. Germline lookup yields CDR1 SGHTA and CDR2 FQGNSA. Written as DNA, the CDR3 is TGTGCCAGCAGCCCCCGTACGGCCCAAGAGACCCAGTTCTTC. Its translation: CASSPRTAQETQFF.

The V gene is TRBV11-1, the J gene TRBJ1-1, with D possibly being TRBD1 (5 bases). V lost 1 base to trimming and J lost 1 base, with 7 bases between them. The CDR3 spans 14 residues. CDR1 is SGHAT and CDR2 is FQDESV in the germline V gene (reference sequence). The CDR3 is CASSLEDTNTEAFF. As DNA, the CDR3 is TGTGCCAGCAGCTTAGAGGACACGAACACTGAAGCTTTCTTT.

The chain has TRBV18 and TRBJ2-1, with a tentative D call TRBD1 (5 bases). The germline V gene encodes CDR1 KGHSH and CDR2 LQKENI. V shed 3 bases and J shed 4 bases, with 13 bases lying between them. The CDR3 runs to 15 residues. CDR3 DNA: TGTGCCAGCTCACCCCCTGCTACAGGATACAATGAGCAGTTCTTC. The encoded protein is CASSPPATGYNEQFF. Full variable domain (remainder filled in from reference TRBV18 and TRBJ2-1): NAGVMQNPRHLVRRRGQEARLRCSPMKGHSHVYWYRQLPEEGLKFMVYLQKENIIDESGMPKERFSAEFPKEGPSILRIQQVVRGDSAAYFCASSPPATGYNEQFFGPGTRLTVL.

As concerns this clonotype: A junction boundary mismatches the germline segment, possibly from a read error. The J gene is TRBJ2-3, the V gene TRBV20-1, with D possibly being TRBD2 (6 bases). CDR1 is DFQATT, CDR2 SNEGSKA, per germline (reference sequence). This CDR3 is 11 amino acids long. The CDR3 DNA reads TGCAGTGCCACTAGCACAGATGCGCAGTATTTT. This sequence encodes CSATSTDAQYF.

The DNA for the CDR3 is TGCGCCAGCAGCTTGGCCATGGCTAGCGGTAAACAAGAGACCCAGTACTTC. As protein: CASSLAMASGKQETQYF. The chain joins TRBV5-1 to TRBJ2-5, with 7 bases aligning to TRBD2. The V and J ends lost 0 bases and 2 bases, in that order; junction bases with no gene match: 10. There are 17 residues in the CDR3. Germline V gives CDR1 SGHRS, CDR2 YFSETQ.

Only a few counts were recorded for this clonotype. The chain has TRBV20-1 and TRBJ2-7; TRBD1 is a possible D gene (6 bases). Trimming shortened V by 2 bases and J by 5 bases, and 16 bases separated the two germline ends. The CDR3 sequence is 14 residues long. CDR1 and CDR2 from the germline V gene are DFQATT and SNEGSKA (reference sequence). In DNA, the CDR3 is TGCAGTGCTAGATCCGTTTTGGACAGCAACGAGCAGTACTTC. This translates into CSARSVLDSNEQYF.

To note about this clonotype: A much larger clone is a single base away; this may be a read error. The gene calls are TRBV7-2 and TRBJ2-1; D unresolved. The V gene lost 1 base and the J gene lost 5 bases, with 12 bases spanning the gap. This CDR3 has 15 amino acids. Germline V gene sequence: CDR1 SGHTA, CDR2 FQGNSA. CDR3 nucleotides: TGTGCCAGCAGCTTAGAAGATATTGGGCACAATGAGCAGTTCTTC. Its translation: CASSLEDIGHNEQFF.

Concerning this clonotype: This may be a read error, as it is one base from a much larger clone. The V call is TRBV4-3, the J call TRBJ2-4, with D tentatively TRBD1 or TRBD2 (5 bases each). The J call may be wrong; the DNA end is better matched by TRBJ2-5. Germline V CDR1 and CDR2: LGHNA, YSLEER. The CDR3 runs 15 residues. CDR3 sequence: CANSQDGGWGETQYF. CDR3 nucleotides: TGCGCCAACAGCCAAGATGGGGGTTGGGGAGAGACCCAGTACTTC.

This clonotype was recorded a few times. V usage is TRBV7-2 and J usage is TRBJ2-7; TRBD1 or TRBD2 may be the D gene (5 bases each). This CDR3 is 15 amino acids long. CDR1 and CDR2 from the germline V gene are SGHTA and FQGNSA. The V gene lost 5 bases and the J gene lost 0 bases, with 14 bases spanning the gap. The CDR3 DNA reads TGTGCCAGCAGCCAGGAGGTACAGGTCTCCTACGAGCAGTACTTC. This codes for CASSQEVQVSYEQYF.